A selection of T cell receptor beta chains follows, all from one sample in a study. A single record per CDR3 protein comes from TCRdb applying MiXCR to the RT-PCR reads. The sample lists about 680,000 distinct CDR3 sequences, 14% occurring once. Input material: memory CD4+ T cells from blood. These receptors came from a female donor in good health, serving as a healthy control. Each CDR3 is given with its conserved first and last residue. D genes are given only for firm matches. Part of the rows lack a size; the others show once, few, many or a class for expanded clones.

CDR3nt: TGTGCCAGCAGCTTACAGGGTAATTCCTACGAGCAGTACTTC; CDR3aa: CASSLQGNSYEQYF; abundance: -; j_gene: TRBJ2-7; v_gene: TRBV7-2; d_gene: -
CDR3nt: TGTGCCAGCAGCGGTACAGGTTCCGGGGAGCTGTTTTTT; CDR3aa: CASSGTGSGELFF; abundance: -; j_gene: TRBJ2-2; v_gene: TRBV7-9; d_gene: -
CDR3nt: TGTGCCAGCAGCCGACTAGCGACTAACACCGGGGAGCTGTTTTTT; CDR3aa: CASSRLATNTGELFF; abundance: many; j_gene: TRBJ2-2; v_gene: TRBV5-6; d_gene: TRBD2
CDR3nt: TGTGCCTGGAGGGGGATGAACACTGAAGCTTTCTTT; CDR3aa: CAWRGMNTEAFF; abundance: -; j_gene: TRBJ1-1; v_gene: TRBV30; d_gene: -
CDR3nt: TGCAGCGTTGATGAGGGAGAGACCCAGTACTTC; CDR3aa: CSVDEGETQYF; abundance: many; j_gene: TRBJ2-5; v_gene: TRBV29-1; d_gene: -
CDR3nt: TGTGCCAGCAGCAGGCAGGTAGCGACAGATACGCAGTATTTT; CDR3aa: CASSRQVATDTQYF; abundance: -; j_gene: TRBJ2-3; v_gene: TRBV11-2; d_gene: -
CDR3nt: TGCAGTCACCATGACACTGAAGCTTTCTTT; CDR3aa: CSHHDTEAFF; abundance: few; j_gene: TRBJ1-1; v_gene: TRBV20-1; d_gene: -
CDR3nt: TGTGCCAGCAGGACCGGGACAGGGGGTGGCTACGAGCAGTACTTC; CDR3aa: CASRTGTGGGYEQYF; abundance: few; j_gene: TRBJ2-7; v_gene: TRBV6-6; d_gene: TRBD1
CDR3nt: TGTGCCAGCAGCTCGTTCGTGGATACGCAGTATTTT; CDR3aa: CASSSFVDTQYF; abundance: many; j_gene: TRBJ2-3; v_gene: TRBV7-9; d_gene: -
CDR3nt: TGCAGTGCTATTCCCGGAGGGGGCGTGAACACTGAAGCTTTCTTT; CDR3aa: CSAIPGGGVNTEAFF; abundance: -; j_gene: TRBJ1-1; v_gene: TRBV20-1; d_gene: TRBD1
CDR3nt: TGCAGTGCTAGAGATAGGGCTAGCGGGATGAGGGAGCAGTACTTC; CDR3aa: CSARDRASGMREQYF; abundance: many; j_gene: TRBJ2-7; v_gene: TRBV20-1; d_gene: TRBD2
CDR3nt: TGCGCCAGCAGCCTTTATCAGATGAACACTGAAGCTTTCTTT; CDR3aa: CASSLYQMNTEAFF; abundance: few; j_gene: TRBJ1-1; v_gene: TRBV5-1; d_gene: -
CDR3nt: TGTGCCAGCAGCTTAATACCCATAGCGGCGGGAGGCTTAGTGGAGCAGTTCTTC; CDR3aa: CASSLIPIAAGGLVEQFF; abundance: -; j_gene: TRBJ2-1; v_gene: TRBV7-3; d_gene: TRBD2
CDR3nt: TGTGCCAGCAGTTCGGGACAGGGGATTGCTGGGGCCAACGTCCTGACTTTC; CDR3aa: CASSSGQGIAGANVLTF; abundance: many; j_gene: TRBJ2-6; v_gene: TRBV27; d_gene: TRBD1
CDR3nt: TGTGCCAGCAGACGGACTAGCGGGGGGGGAACCGGGGAGCTGTTTTTT; CDR3aa: CASRRTSGGGTGELFF; abundance: few; j_gene: TRBJ2-2; v_gene: TRBV6-5; d_gene: TRBD2
CDR3nt: TGTGCCAGCAGCCCCGGGGACAGTACCCTTCAAGAGACCCAGTACTTC; CDR3aa: CASSPGDSTLQETQYF; abundance: -; j_gene: TRBJ2-5; v_gene: TRBV7-9; d_gene: TRBD1
CDR3nt: TGCGCCAGCAGCTTTGGTACTAGCGGGAACTACTACAATGAGCAGTTCTTC; CDR3aa: CASSFGTSGNYYNEQFF; abundance: few; j_gene: TRBJ2-1; v_gene: TRBV5-1; d_gene: TRBD2
CDR3nt: TGTGCCAGCAGCTTAAAGCGGGCACCCACCTACAATGAGCAGTTCTTC; CDR3aa: CASSLKRAPTYNEQFF; abundance: many; j_gene: TRBJ2-1; v_gene: TRBV7-2; d_gene: -